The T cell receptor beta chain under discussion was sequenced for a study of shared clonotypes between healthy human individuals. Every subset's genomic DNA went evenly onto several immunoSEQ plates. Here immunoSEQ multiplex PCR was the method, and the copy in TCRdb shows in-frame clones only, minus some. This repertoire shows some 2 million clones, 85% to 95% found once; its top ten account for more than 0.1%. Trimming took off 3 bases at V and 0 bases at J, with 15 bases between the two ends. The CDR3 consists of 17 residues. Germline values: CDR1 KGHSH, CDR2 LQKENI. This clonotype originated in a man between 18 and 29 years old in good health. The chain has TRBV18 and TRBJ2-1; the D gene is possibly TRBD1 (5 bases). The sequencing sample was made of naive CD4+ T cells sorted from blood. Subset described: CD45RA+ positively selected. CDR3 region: CASSPLRGRGSYNEQFF. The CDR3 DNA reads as TGTGCCAGCTCACCGCTAAGGGGTCGCGGCTCCTACAATGAGCAGTTCTTC.